This T cell receptor delta chain emerged from a study of Vδ1+ human thymocytes. Study results and limitations: Thymic TRG and TRD repertoires appeared highly polyclonal, with Gaussian CDR3 length distributions. Donors shared many TRG clonotypes but few TRD clonotypes.

The template was reverse-transcribed extracted RNA. Pooled V-gene forward primers with one constant-region reverse primer generated the CDR3 amplicons by multiplex PCR. TCRdb applied CATT to the multiplex PCR reads for clone calling. Found here are 80,000 or so delta-chain clones, more than 30% of them singletons; the top ten hold approximately 0.25%. The CDR3 contains 20 residues. Per the germline V gene, CDR1 is TSWWSYY and CDR2 is QGS. The junction had 20 bases not matched to a gene; V was cut back by 4 bases and J by 0 bases. On this clone: The target antigen is unknown. In the same sample, other DNA sequences code for this CDR3.

The sorted cells were CD3+ Vdelta1+ Vdelta2- thymocytes from alphabeta-depleted thymus. Sorted Vdelta1+ thymocytes were roughly 96% to 99.6% pure. The sequence derives from a boy in the first two years of life who had congenital heart surgery. The gene calls are TRDV1 and TRDJ1; the match to TRDD3 covers 7 bases. Sequencing used Vdelta1+ gamma-delta thymocytes from the thymus. Subset: FACS-sorted CD3+ TCRalphabeta- TCRVdelta1+ TCRVdelta2- thymocytes. The CDR3 DNA is TGTGCTCTTGGGGGCACCACGGGTAGTTGGGGGACAGGGTACACCGATAAACTCATCTTT. It encodes CALGGTTGSWGTGYTDKLIF.